This passage covers 28 T cell receptor beta chains from one sample sequenced in a study of cytomegalovirus exposure and HLA in healthy donors. This table comes from immunoSEQ multiplex PCR, and its TCRdb copy is limited to in-frame clones, with some not included. The table lists about 150,000 clones, approximately 86% of them singletons. Sequencing used PBMCs. The receptors were sampled from a human donor in good health.

The rearrangement joins TRBV29-1 to TRBJ1-2, with D possibly matching TRBD1 (6 bases). The CDR3 runs to 13 residues. V dropped 5 bases and J dropped 6 bases, with 16 bases sitting between them. From germline, CDR1 is SQVTM and CDR2 ANQGSEA. The CDR3 loop reads CSVPGRGSDGYTF. CDR3 nucleotide sequence: TGCAGCGTTCCAGGAAGGGGGAGCGATGGCTACACCTTC. The complete variable domain, with remaining parts taken from reference TRBV29-1 and TRBJ1-2, reads SAVISQKPSRDICQRGTSLTIQCQVDSQVTMMFWYRQQPGQSLTLIATANQGSEATYESGFVIDKFPISRPNLTFSTLTVSNMSPEDSSIYLCSVPGRGSDGYTFGSGTRLTVV.

This clone was seen a single time. This chain uses TRBV6-6 with TRBJ1-2; maybe TRBD1 (5 bases). V was shortened by 2 bases and J by 6 bases, with 13 bases between the two germline ends. The CDR3 runs to 14 residues. Per the germline V gene, CDR1 is MNHNY and CDR2 is SVGAGI (reference sequence). In nucleotides, the CDR3 is TGTGCCAGCAGTTACCCCGGGGGGTACCATGGCTACACCTTC. Protein product: CASSYPGGYHGYTF.

The rearrangement joins TRBV29-1 to TRBJ2-5; 7 bases match TRBD2. The CDR3 totals 15 residues. Germline V lookup: CDR1 SQVTM, CDR2 ANQGSEA. V dropped 1 base and J dropped 5; count of bases not matched to a gene: 10. The CDR3, as DNA: TGCAGCGTTGAAGGGGGGACTCCCGGGGGGGAGACCCAGTACTTC. Protein: CSVEGGTPGGETQYF.

The chain couples TRBV28 to TRBJ1-4; the match to TRBD1 covers 7 bases. Trimming cost V 5 bases and J 4 bases; bases outside gene matches: 7. The germline V gene encodes CDR1 MDHEN and CDR2 SYDVKM. CDR3 length equals 15 residues. CDR3 in amino acids: CASSPRDSYNEKLFF. CDR3 in DNA: TGTGCCAGCAGTCCCCGGGACAGTTATAATGAAAAACTGTTTTTT. The entire variable domain, with the rest obtained from reference TRBV28 and TRBJ1-4, is as follows: DVKVTQSSRYLVKRTGEKVFLECVQDMDHENMFWYRQDPGLGLRLIYFSYDVKMKEKGDIPEGYSVSREKKERFSLILESASTNQTSMYLCASSPRDSYNEKLFFGSGTQLSVL.

The chain links TRBV21-1 to TRBJ2-7; the DNA was not compared with TRBD1, the D call given in the table. TRBV21-1 is classified as a pseudogene. The CDR3 length is 10 residues. In DNA form, the CDR3 reads TGTGCCAGCAGCAGAGCGGGGACACCTTTC. This codes for CASSRAGTPF.

V is TRBV28 and J is TRBJ1-4; a weak D match, TRBD1 (5 bases). The CDR3 loop spans 16 amino acids. Per the germline V gene, CDR1 is MDHEN and CDR2 is SYDVKM. The V end lost 3 bases, the J end lost 1 base, and 12 bases lay between the germline ends. The CDR3 DNA reads TGTGCCAGCAGTTTTGGCAGGGTGGTAACTAATGAAAAACTGTTTTTT. As protein: CASSFGRVVTNEKLFF.

The chain couples TRBV7-9 to TRBJ1-1, with D maybe TRBD1 (6 bases). The V end was cut by 5 bases, the J end by 2 bases, with 15 bases between. CDR1 is SEHNR and CDR2 is FQNEAQ in the germline V gene (reference sequence). The CDR3 extends over 15 amino acids. CDR3 residues: CASSPRGGVNTEAFF. DNA of the CDR3: TGTGCCAGCAGCCCTAGAGGGGGAGTAAACACTGAAGCTTTCTTT.

DNA of the CDR3: TGTGCCAGCAGCCCCGGGGTTGGAATGGCCGGCCATGGCTACACCTTC. Amino acid sequence: CASSPGVGMAGHGYTF. The rearrangement joins TRBV7-2 to TRBJ1-2, with D uncertain. V was pared by 5 bases and J by 6 bases, with 22 bases between. The CDR3 has 16 residues. In germline, CDR1 is SGHTA, CDR2 FQGNSA.

DNA for the CDR3: TGTGCCAGTAGTCGGATTTCAGGGGTGTATAGCAATCAGCCCCAGCATTTT. Protein sequence: CASSRISGVYSNQPQHF. V is TRBV19 and J is TRBJ1-5, with TRBD1 as a possible D gene (6 bases). CDR1 is LNHDA, CDR2 SQIVND, per germline (reference sequence). This CDR3 is 17 amino acids long. Deletions cut 5 bases from V and 0 bases from J, with 17 bases between.

This clone was seen just once. This sequence joins TRBV7-9 and TRBJ2-5; no definite D call. The CDR3 spans 14 residues. The germline V and J ends were trimmed by 2 bases and 5 bases, with 12 bases remaining between them. Germline V lookup: CDR1 SEHNR, CDR2 FQNEAQ (reference sequence). CDR3 loop: CASSLPDDMETQYF. CDR3 DNA: TGTGCCAGCAGCTTACCAGATGATATGGAGACCCAGTACTTC.

This clone appeared a few times. V usage is TRBV19 and J usage is TRBJ2-1, with TRBD2 identical over 12 bases. Germline CDR1 and CDR2: LNHDA and SQIVND (reference sequence). The CDR3 has 15 amino acids. Germline trimming cut 1 base from V and 5 bases from J; bases unmatched to any gene: 0. The CDR3 nucleotides are TGTGCCAGTAGTATAGGGACTAGCGGGAACAATGAGCAGTTCTTC. Translated: CASSIGTSGNNEQFF.

The sample holds many counts of this clone. The V gene is TRBV7-9, the J gene TRBJ2-5; maybe TRBD2 (5 bases). In germline, CDR1 is SEHNR, CDR2 FQNEAQ (reference sequence). The CDR3 covers 14 residues. With 8 bases removed from V and 0 bases from J, the gap between germline ends came to 13 bases. The chain's CDR3 is CASEPSHDQETQYF. In DNA form, the CDR3 reads TGTGCCAGCGAACCTAGCCACGACCAAGAGACCCAGTACTTC.

This sequence joins TRBV6-5 and TRBJ2-2, with D perhaps matching TRBD1 (6 bases). Deletions cut 3 bases from V and 8 bases from J, with 13 bases between. The CDR3 has 14 amino acids. Germline-derived CDR1 and CDR2 are MNHEY and SVGAGI. The CDR3: CASSYRQDGGELFF. CDR3 in DNA: TGTGCCAGCAGTTATAGACAGGATGGAGGGGAGCTGTTTTTT.

The J gene is TRBJ2-1, the V gene TRBV19; 9 nucleotides align to TRBD2. The CDR3 extends over 14 amino acids. V lost 10 bases, J lost 2 bases, and 6 bases stayed unmatched. Germline V gene sequence: CDR1 LNHDA, CDR2 SQIVND (reference sequence). The CDR3 loop is CATTGGRAYNEQFF. In DNA, the CDR3 is TGTGCCACCACAGGCGGGAGGGCCTACAATGAGCAGTTCTTC. Variable domain in full (rest from reference TRBV19 and TRBJ2-1): DGGITQSPKYLFRKEGQNVTLSCEQNLNHDAMYWYRQDPGQGLRLIYYSQIVNDFQKGDIAEGYSVSREKKESFPLTVTSAQKNPTAFYLCATTGGRAYNEQFFGPGTRLTVL.

The chain is built from TRBV7-8 and TRBJ2-5; TRBD1 matches at 8 bases. Trimming removed 4 bases from V and 2 bases from J; junction bases left unmatched: 3. In germline, CDR1 is SGHVS, CDR2 FQNEAQ. The CDR3 loop spans 14 amino acids. CDR3 bases: TGTGCCAGCAGCTCGGACAGGGTTCAAGAGACCCAGTACTTC. This codes for CASSSDRVQETQYF.

The rearrangement links TRBV7-8 to TRBJ1-5; the match to TRBD1 covers 8 bases. CDR1 and CDR2 from the germline V gene are SGHVS and FQNEAQ. The ends lost 3 bases at V and 0 bases at J; junction bases unmatched: 7. CDR3 length: 17 residues. CDR3 DNA sequence: TGTGCCAGCAGCTTTCGGGACAGGACCTATAGCAATCAGCCCCAGCATTTT. Amino acids: CASSFRDRTYSNQPQHF.

The rearrangement joins TRBV7-2 to TRBJ1-5; 7 nucleotides align to TRBD1. V was pared by 4 bases and J by 3 bases, with 9 bases of the junction left unmatched. This CDR3 is 16 amino acids long. CDR1 SGHTA and CDR2 FQGNSA come from the germline V gene. Written as DNA, the CDR3 is TGTGCCAGCAGCTCCGAGGGGACAGCAATCAATCAGCCCCAGCATTTT. The encoded protein is CASSSEGTAINQPQHF.

The chain combines TRBV6-6 with TRBJ2-3, with D maybe TRBD1 (6 bases). Germline values: CDR1 MNHNY, CDR2 SVGAGI (reference sequence). The CDR3 covers 14 residues. Deletions cut 0 bases from V and 2 bases from J, with 6 bases between. In DNA, the CDR3 is TGTGCCAGCAGTTACTCGGGGGCCACAGATACGCAGTATTTT. This codes for CASSYSGATDTQYF.

CDR3 region: CASRLAGGGYNEQFF. The CDR3 nucleotides read TGTGCCAGCAGGCTAGCGGGAGGGGGGTACAATGAGCAGTTCTTC. This chain joins TRBV6-1 and TRBJ2-1; 12 positions match TRBD2. The V gene's germline CDR1 is MNHNS and CDR2 SASEGT. V shed 6 bases, J shed 4 bases, and the junction held 4 bases outside the gene matches. The CDR3 is made up of 15 amino acids.

The chain couples TRBV11-2 to TRBJ1-2; D is unclear. CDR1 and CDR2 (germline): SGHAT, FQNNGV. The CDR3 totals 14 residues. With 1 base removed from V and 7 bases from J, the gap between germline ends came to 13 bases. Written as DNA, the CDR3 is TGTGCCAGCAGCTTAGCGGGGAAGGTCGGTGGCTACACCTTC. Its translation is CASSLAGKVGGYTF. The full variable domain, with the rest looked up from reference TRBV11-2 and TRBJ1-2, is EAGVAQSPRYKIIEKRQSVAFWCNPISGHATLYWYQQILGQGPKLLIQFQNNGVVDDSQLPKDRFSAERLKGVDSTLKIQPAKLEDSAVYLCASSLAGKVGGYTFGSGTRLTVV.

The chain carries TRBV4-1 and TRBJ1-2; D remains ambiguous. CDR1 and CDR2 from the germline V gene are MGHRA and YSYEKL. V lost 3 bases, J lost 8 bases, and 25 bases lay in between. The CDR3 length is 17 residues. CDR3 in DNA: TGCGCCAGCAGCCAGTTGTGGGCTTCGCAAACACCCCAAGGCTACACCTTC. Its translation: CASSQLWASQTPQGYTF.

The J gene is TRBJ1-1, the V gene TRBV7-2; no clear D. Germline values: CDR1 SGHTA, CDR2 FQGNSA. The CDR3 is 15 residues long. V was clipped by 0 bases and J by 0 bases, with 8 bases between them. CDR3 in DNA: TGTGCCAGCAGCTTAGCGTCTCTAGTGAACACTGAAGCTTTCTTT. Protein product: CASSLASLVNTEAFF.

The CDR3: CASSSLQGLGTDTQYF. In DNA form, the CDR3 reads TGTGCCAGCAGTTCCCTACAGGGATTGGGCACAGATACGCAGTATTTT. The chain couples TRBV27 to TRBJ2-3; tentatively, D is TRBD1 (6 bases). The V and J ends lost 4 bases and 1 base respectively, with 15 bases between them. Germline-derived CDR1 and CDR2 are MNHEY and SMNVEV (reference sequence). The CDR3 contains 16 residues.

V and J are TRBV6-6 and TRBJ2-5; D is ambiguous. The germline V and J ends were trimmed by 0 bases and 3 bases, with 8 bases remaining between them. In germline, CDR1 is MNHNY, CDR2 SVGAGI (reference sequence). The CDR3 totals 14 residues. CDR3 loop: CASSYSRLEETQYF. For the CDR3, the DNA is TGTGCCAGCAGTTACTCGCGACTTGAAGAGACCCAGTACTTC.

The chain couples TRBV11-2 to TRBJ2-1; D gene ambiguous. Germline V gene lookup returns CDR1 SGHAT and CDR2 FQNNGV. Trimming removed 1 base at V and 7 bases at J, with 14 bases between. The CDR3 consists of 15 residues. DNA for the CDR3: TGTGCCAGCAGCTTAGTAATGCGCGATTCGAATGAGCAGTTCTTC. Its translation is CASSLVMRDSNEQFF. The full variable domain, rest sourced from reference TRBV11-2 and TRBJ2-1, is EAGVAQSPRYKIIEKRQSVAFWCNPISGHATLYWYQQILGQGPKLLIQFQNNGVVDDSQLPKDRFSAERLKGVDSTLKIQPAKLEDSAVYLCASSLVMRDSNEQFFGPGTRLTVL.

V and J are TRBV28 and TRBJ1-5; unclear D gene. The germline V and J ends were trimmed by 8 bases and 2 bases, with 16 bases remaining between them. The CDR3 spans 15 residues. Germline values: CDR1 MDHEN, CDR2 SYDVKM. The CDR3: CASERRMDGNQPQHF. The CDR3 DNA reads as TGTGCCAGCGAGAGGAGGATGGACGGCAATCAGCCCCAGCATTTT.

This clone was seen just once. The J gene is TRBJ2-5, the V gene TRBV5-1; possibly TRBD2 for D (6 bases). The CDR3 has 16 amino acids. V was cut by 4 bases and J by 5 bases, with 21 bases left in between. Germline values: CDR1 SGHRS, CDR2 YFSETQ. For the CDR3, the DNA is TGCGCCAGCAGCGCCTCTGACGGGAGTGTTTGGGAGACCCAGTACTTC. Translated, it gives CASSASDGSVWETQYF.

The CDR3 DNA sequence: TGTGCCAGCAGAACAGTCAGTCGTTATCAGCCCCAGCATTTT. This gives the protein CASRTVSRYQPQHF. The chain has TRBV27 and TRBJ1-5, with D unresolved. V lost 6 bases and J lost 5, with 14 bases in between. This CDR3 comprises 14 residues. Germline CDR1 reads MNHEY; CDR2 reads SMNVEV (reference sequence).